This record covers a single T cell receptor (beta chain). This entry is derived from a study of cytomegalovirus exposure and HLA in healthy donors. The V and J ends lost 4 bases and 5 bases, in that order; junction bases with no gene match: 6. The CDR3 is made up of 15 amino acids. Germline assignment: CDR1 MDHEN and CDR2 SYDVKM. Amplification used 60 Vbeta primers and 13 Jbeta primers. Some clones are missing from TCRdb's copy, which holds only in-frame ones; the method was immunoSEQ multiplex PCR. Of around 200,000 clones in the sample, 79% are singletons; the top ten hold over 1.5%. This TCR came from a woman in her late teens or twenties in good health and CMV-seronegative. V gene TRBV28 combines with J gene TRBJ2-5; 11 bases align to TRBD1. Source material: PBMCs. DNA for the CDR3: TGTGCCAGCAGTTCCGGGACAGGGGGTAGGGAGACCCAGTACTTC. The encoded protein is CASSSGTGGRETQYF.